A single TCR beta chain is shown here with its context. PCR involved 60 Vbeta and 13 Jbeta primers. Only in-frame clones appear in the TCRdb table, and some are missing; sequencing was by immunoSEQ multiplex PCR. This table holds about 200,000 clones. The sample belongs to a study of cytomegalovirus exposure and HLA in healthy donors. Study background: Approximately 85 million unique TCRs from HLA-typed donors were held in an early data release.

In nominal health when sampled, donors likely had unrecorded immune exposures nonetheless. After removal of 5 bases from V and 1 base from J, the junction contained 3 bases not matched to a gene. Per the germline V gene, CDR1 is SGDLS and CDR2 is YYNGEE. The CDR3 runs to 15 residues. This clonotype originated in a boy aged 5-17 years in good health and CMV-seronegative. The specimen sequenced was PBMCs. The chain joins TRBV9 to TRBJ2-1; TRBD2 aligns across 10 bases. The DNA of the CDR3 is TGTGCCAGCAGTTTACTAGCGGGATCCTACAATGAGCAGTTCTTC. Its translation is CASSLLAGSYNEQFF.